This T cell receptor beta chain was sequenced for a study of blood T cells in healthy people across ages (dated by TCRdb to the mid-2010s). Background on the whole study: In model experiments, template switching captured roughly one uniquely barcoded TCR beta cDNA molecule for every two T cells. The study measured age-related changes in TCR beta repertoire diversity using deep sequencing normalized with unique cDNA molecular identifiers. Donors were grouped into four age groups: young (average roughly 15 years), middle-aged (roughly 37), aged (about 60) and long-lived (about 90). To avoid experimental bias, donors of different ages were distributed randomly across sequencing lanes. The study analyzed two additional independent replicas of 1 million unique cDNA reads from the same blood draw for two donors, one aged 18 to 29 and one aged 80 or older. Points the paper makes about the study in general: The long-lived group showed more naive CD4+ T cells, fewer expanded clones and increased TCR diversity than the aged group, suggesting age selection. Because the CMV infection status of the donors was unknown, age-related changes in expanded clonotypes may potentially have been confounded. Estimates of total diversity based on one million sequenced T cells were considered lower bounds and underestimates. Observed TCR beta diversity per million T cells fell roughly linearly with age, and a significant reduction was already apparent by age roughly 41. Bulk unsorted PBMC profiling prevented conclusive comparison of naive and antigen-experienced compartments. There was a strong correlation between observed TCR beta diversity and the percentage of naive T cells measured by flow cytometry.

The library was obtained by 5' RACE. These reads were obtained on an Illumina HiSeq 2500. A second PCR of roughly 7 to 12 cycles was run with a J-beta primer mix and a sample-barcoded 5' primer. A template-switch 5' adaptor carrying 12 random nucleotides introduced a unique molecular identifier onto each TCR beta cDNA molecule. Each sample yielded at least 2.5 million CDR3-containing paired-end reads. First-strand cDNA synthesis was performed from all RNA using the Mint cDNA synthesis kit, with priming by a TRBC-specific oligonucleotide. Following uracil-DNA glycosylase treatment, a first 18-cycle PCR with universal primers M1SS and BC2_uni_R was performed on all cDNA. Under the source paper's analysis protocol: Each sample was normalized by randomly selecting 1 million high-quality reads, each carrying a distinct molecular identifier. Instead of being binned into consensus sequences, reads that shared molecular identifiers were thrown out. MiTCR, with a Q25 quality threshold and the strictest error-elimination algorithm, was used for CDR3 identification, clonotype clustering and error correction. A nonparametric unseen species model using Euler transformation provided a lower-bound estimate of total TCR beta diversity. TCRdb reworked the public reads: Q25 trimming with fastp, MiXCR clone assembly, productive beta chains retained. All rows with the same CDR3 protein become a single entry with the most common DNA and genes. TCRdb, rather than the study authors, made the V and J calls. The sample table contains hundreds of thousands of distinct CDR3 sequences; only one count was recorded for 20% to 25% of them. The ten largest clones take up roughly a fifth of the sample.

CDR1 SGHRS and CDR2 YFSETQ are derived from the germline V gene. The CDR3 contains 14 residues, cysteine and phenylalanine counted. The kept DNA is CDR3 alone, 42 bases in frame from the first base. After removal of 4 bases from V and 4 bases from J, the junction retains 5 bases not matched to a gene. The roughly 39 donors, aged about 6 to 100 years, were systemically healthy Caucasian individuals from Russia. Each donor gave roughly 9.5 milliliters of peripheral blood, collected into EDTA-treated Vacutainer tubes. Ficoll-Paque density-gradient centrifugation was used to isolate PBMCs, with at least 6.5 million per sample. Trizol reagent was used to extract total RNA from PBMCs, with at least 6 micrograms per sample. For every donor, flow cytometry on a PBMC aliquot measured the percentage of naive CD45RAhigh/CD27high T cells. This clonotype was picked up one time. Its antigen is unknown. The record has no base qualities; no much larger clone is one base away. Evidence from a single read is weak.

The chain links TRBV5-1 with TRBJ2-3; 8 middle bases align to TRBD2. The specimen sequenced was blood. The sequence was collected from a man in his 70s in good health. This receptor has the CDR3 CASSNGRDADTQYF. In nucleotides, the sequence is TGCGCCAGCAGCAACGGGAGGGATGCAGATACGCAGTATTTT.